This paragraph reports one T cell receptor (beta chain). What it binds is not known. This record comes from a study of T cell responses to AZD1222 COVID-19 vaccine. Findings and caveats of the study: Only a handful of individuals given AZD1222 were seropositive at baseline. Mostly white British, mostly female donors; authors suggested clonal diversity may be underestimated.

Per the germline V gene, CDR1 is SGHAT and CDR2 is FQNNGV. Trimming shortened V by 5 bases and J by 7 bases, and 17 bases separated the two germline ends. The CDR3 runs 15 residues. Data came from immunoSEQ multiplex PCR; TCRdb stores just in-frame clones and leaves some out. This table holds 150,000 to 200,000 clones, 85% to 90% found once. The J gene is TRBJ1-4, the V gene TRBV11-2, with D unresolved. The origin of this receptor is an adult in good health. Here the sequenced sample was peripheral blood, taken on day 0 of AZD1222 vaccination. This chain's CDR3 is CASSHPTGGSEKLFF. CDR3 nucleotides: TGTGCCAGCAGCCATCCGACGGGCGGTAGTGAAAAACTGTTTTTT.